A single TCR beta chain is shown here with its context. Trimming at V came to 1 base and at J to 6 bases, leaving 15 bases not matched to a gene. CDR1 LNHNV and CDR2 YYDKDF come from the germline V gene (reference sequence). CDR3 length: 17 amino acids. This entry belongs to a study of control samples from healthy donors and cancer patients. Only in-frame clones appear in the TCRdb table, and some are missing; sequencing was by immunoSEQ multiplex PCR. The data contain about 220,000 clones, about 94% of them singletons. Material for sequencing was blood. V gene TRBV15 combines with J gene TRBJ2-7; 7 bases agree with TRBD2. The TCR comes from a man aged 50 to 60 in good health. The CDR3 DNA reads as TGTGCCACCAGCAGAGGGAGAGCGGAAGGGTGGGAGGGCGAGCAGTACTTC. Translated: CATSRGRAEGWEGEQYF.